A selection of T cell receptor beta chains follows, all from one sample in a study of early T cells in non-severe SARS-CoV-2 infection. One entry per CDR3 protein results from TCRdb running MiXCR on the 5' RACE reads. The sample carries about 48,000 distinct CDR3 sequences, approximately 8.1% recorded once. Sequencing was performed on whole blood. All receptors come from an adult who was a healthcare worker with PCR-confirmed SARS-CoV-2 infection or an uninfected control (not recorded which). CDR3s include the opening cysteine and the closing phenylalanine or tryptophan. D genes are given only for firm matches. Clone size, where shown, is once, few, many, or a class for clones that have expanded.

j_call: TRBJ1-2
d_call: TRBD1
v_call: TRBV12-3/TRBV12-4
clone_size: NA
cdr3_aa: CASSPDRAYGYTF
cdr3_nt: TGTGCCAGCAGCCCGGACAGGGCCTATGGCTACACCTTC

j_call: TRBJ2-7
d_call: TRBD2
v_call: TRBV2
clone_size: NA
cdr3_aa: CASSPTSGGSYEQYF
cdr3_nt: TGTGCCAGCAGCCCCACTAGCGGGGGGTCCTACGAGCAGTACTTC

j_call: TRBJ1-1
d_call: TRBD1
v_call: TRBV4-1
clone_size: many
cdr3_aa: CASSQDQGARTEAFF
cdr3_nt: TGCGCCAGCAGCCAAGATCAGGGGGCGAGGACTGAAGCTTTCTTT

j_call: TRBJ1-1
d_call: TRBD1
v_call: TRBV5-1
clone_size: NA
cdr3_aa: CASSLGTGGRTEAFF
cdr3_nt: TGCGCCAGCAGCTTGGGCACAGGGGGGAGGACTGAAGCTTTCTTT

j_call: TRBJ1-1
d_call: NA
v_call: TRBV6-5
clone_size: NA
cdr3_aa: CASSLTLNTEAFF
cdr3_nt: TGTGCCAGCAGTCTGACATTGAACACTGAAGCTTTCTTT

j_call: TRBJ1-6
d_call: NA
v_call: TRBV5-6
clone_size: NA
cdr3_aa: CASSFSGAPPLHF
cdr3_nt: TGTGCCAGCAGCTTCTCAGGGGCGCCACCCCTCCACTTT

j_call: TRBJ1-6
d_call: NA
v_call: TRBV6-6
clone_size: many
cdr3_aa: CASRDSTTNSPLHF
cdr3_nt: TGTGCCAGCAGGGACTCCACCACTAATTCACCCCTCCACTTT

j_call: TRBJ2-2
d_call: NA
v_call: TRBV10-2
clone_size: few
cdr3_aa: CASSESGGTGELFF
cdr3_nt: TGCGCCAGCAGTGAGTCCGGGGGCACCGGGGAGCTGTTTTTT

j_call: TRBJ2-2
d_call: NA
v_call: TRBV7-2
clone_size: NA
cdr3_aa: CASSGLGSNTGELFF
cdr3_nt: TGTGCCAGCAGTGGACTCGGGTCGAACACCGGGGAGCTGTTTTTT

j_call: TRBJ1-2
d_call: NA
v_call: TRBV12-3/TRBV12-4
clone_size: few
cdr3_aa: CASSLVGVSTF
cdr3_nt: TGTGCCAGCAGTTTAGTTGGAGTATCCACCTTC

j_call: TRBJ1-5
d_call: NA
v_call: TRBV6-5
clone_size: many
cdr3_aa: CASSYSGEGNQPQHF
cdr3_nt: TGTGCCAGCAGTTATTCAGGGGAGGGCAATCAGCCCCAGCATTTT

j_call: TRBJ2-3
d_call: TRBD2
v_call: TRBV28
clone_size: NA
cdr3_aa: CASSPRLASDTQYF
cdr3_nt: TGTGCCAGCAGCCCGAGACTAGCTTCAGATACGCAGTATTTT

j_call: TRBJ2-1
d_call: TRBD2
v_call: TRBV2
clone_size: many
cdr3_aa: CASSDLGLAHNEQFF
cdr3_nt: TGTGCCAGCAGTGACTTAGGACTAGCCCACAATGAGCAGTTCTTC

j_call: TRBJ2-7
d_call: NA
v_call: TRBV20-1
clone_size: many
cdr3_aa: CSARKDTTYEQYF
cdr3_nt: TGCAGTGCTAGAAAGGACACCACCTACGAGCAGTACTTC

j_call: TRBJ1-5
d_call: NA
v_call: TRBV6-2/TRBV6-3
clone_size: many
cdr3_aa: CASSYAASSNQPQHF
cdr3_nt: TGTGCCAGCAGTTACGCCGCCAGCAGCAATCAGCCCCAGCATTTT

j_call: TRBJ2-7
d_call: NA
v_call: TRBV24-1
clone_size: many
cdr3_aa: CATSEGGTAGKEQYF
cdr3_nt: TGTGCCACCAGTGAGGGAGGGACAGCCGGTAAGGAGCAGTACTTC

j_call: TRBJ2-1
d_call: NA
v_call: TRBV2
clone_size: many
cdr3_aa: CASSDFSYNEQFF
cdr3_nt: TGTGCCAGCAGTGATTTCTCCTACAATGAGCAGTTCTTC

j_call: TRBJ1-5
d_call: NA
v_call: TRBV7-2
clone_size: medium-sized
cdr3_aa: CASSLDRDQPQHF
cdr3_nt: TGTGCCAGCAGCTTAGACAGAGATCAGCCCCAGCATTTT

j_call: TRBJ2-3
d_call: NA
v_call: TRBV28
clone_size: NA
cdr3_aa: CASSLRGTSTDTQYF
cdr3_nt: TGTGCCAGCAGTTTAAGGGGAACTAGCACAGATACGCAGTATTTT

j_call: TRBJ1-5
d_call: NA
v_call: TRBV18
clone_size: NA
cdr3_aa: CASSPFGGYSNQPQHF
cdr3_nt: TGTGCCAGCTCACCATTTGGAGGCTATAGCAATCAGCCCCAGCATTTT

j_call: TRBJ2-1
d_call: NA
v_call: TRBV19
clone_size: NA
cdr3_aa: CATKYAGSGNNEQFF
cdr3_nt: TGTGCCACAAAGTACGCCGGTAGCGGAAACAATGAGCAGTTCTTC

j_call: TRBJ1-1
d_call: NA
v_call: TRBV14
clone_size: few
cdr3_aa: CASSRSRDTEAFF
cdr3_nt: TGTGCCAGCAGCCGAAGCAGGGACACTGAAGCTTTCTTT

j_call: TRBJ2-7
d_call: TRBD1
v_call: TRBV2
clone_size: NA
cdr3_aa: CASKTGTAAFYEQYF
cdr3_nt: TGTGCCAGCAAAACCGGGACAGCCGCCTTCTACGAGCAGTACTTC

j_call: TRBJ1-2
d_call: NA
v_call: TRBV28
clone_size: many
cdr3_aa: CASSYTLPNYGYTF
cdr3_nt: TGTGCCAGCAGCTACACTCTACCTAACTATGGCTACACCTTC

j_call: TRBJ1-2
d_call: TRBD1
v_call: TRBV12-3/TRBV12-4
clone_size: NA
cdr3_aa: CASSYRDRGLYGYTF
cdr3_nt: TGTGCCAGCAGCTATAGGGACAGGGGGCTTTATGGCTACACCTTC

j_call: TRBJ1-2
d_call: NA
v_call: TRBV20-1
clone_size: many
cdr3_aa: CSARDPLGRAYGYTF
cdr3_nt: TGCAGTGCTAGAGATCCCTTGGGAAGGGCCTATGGCTACACCTTC

j_call: TRBJ1-5
d_call: NA
v_call: TRBV6-6
clone_size: many
cdr3_aa: CASRYGTPSNQPQHF
cdr3_nt: TGTGCCAGCAGATACGGGACACCTAGCAATCAGCCCCAGCATTTT